Listed below are T cell receptor beta chains from one sample, sequenced in a study of tumor-infiltrating lymphocytes in localized non-small cell lung cancer. Produced via immunoSEQ multiplex PCR; TCRdb's table is partial and in-frame only. This table holds 27,000 or so clones, approximately 85% found once. Sequencing was performed on lung tumor tissue. Every receptor here comes from a human donor with non-small cell lung cancer. CDR3s include the opening cysteine and the closing phenylalanine or tryptophan.

j_call v_call cdr3_aa
TRBJ1-4 TRBV28 CASSEGRVTNEKLFF
TRBJ1-2 TRBV12-5 CASGRDGLPSSYTF
TRBJ1-1 TRBV18 CASSRRDRGMNTEAFF
TRBJ2-5 TRBV6-6 CASSYSRETQYF
TRBJ2-5 TRBV5-1 CASSGSGGRETQYF
TRBJ1-6 TRBV5-3 CARSLLQGKPSSPLHF
TRBJ1-1 TRBV5-6 CASSRTSEAFF
TRBJ1-2 TRBV9 CASSLEQGARGYTF
TRBJ2-1 TRBV4-3 CASSQDLITGPSYNEQFF
TRBJ2-7 TRBV7-2 CASSFSGGADEQYF
TRBJ2-7 TRBV7-2 CASSLGRYEQYF
TRBJ1-2 TRBV6-5 CASSSLGLGGYGYTF
TRBJ1-5 TRBV4-3 CASSQDLREPQHF
TRBJ1-1 TRBV18 CASSPEWGAEAFF
TRBJ1-1 TRBV7-2 CASSPREGAVAEAFF
TRBJ2-7 TRBV5-4 CASSLRGTSYEQYF
TRBJ2-2 TRBV19 CASSSLTGIGELFF
TRBJ1-6 TRBV27 CASSPRDPSSYNSPLHF
TRBJ1-4 TRBV10-3 CAIKSGTGTTNEKLFF
TRBJ2-1 TRBV6-6 CASSPRTSNSYNEQFF
TRBJ2-1 TRBV29-1 CSVRGIYNEQFF
TRBJ2-7 TRBV7-9 CATGGQATHEQYF
TRBJ2-4 TRBV5-4 CASSRDRPPNIQYF
TRBJ2-7 TRBV6-6 CASSVFPSEQYF
TRBJ2-6 TRBV6-5 CASSLQPSGANVLTF
TRBJ1-1 TRBV5-6 CASSYYTVNTEAFF
TRBJ2-7 TRBV7-3 CASSSWGGAGNEQYF
TRBJ2-5 TRBV5-4 CASSLPGGADQETQYF
TRBJ2-1 TRBV4-1 CASSQPGTSGYEQFF
TRBJ1-2 TRBV30 CAWDLGAWGYTF
TRBJ1-4 TRBV10-3 CAISEGQNEKLFF
TRBJ1-1 TRBV6-1 CASSERTGSEAFF
TRBJ2-5 TRBV29-1 CSVAGQGAGETQYF
TRBJ2-5 TRBV29-1 CSAKRTGQRETQYF
TRBJ1-1 TRBV7-9 CASSTTGALNTEAFF
TRBJ2-3 TRBV9 CASSVVANTDTQYF
TRBJ2-6 TRBV2 CASSETNGANVLTF
TRBJ1-4 TRBV15 CATSRDEDSQKLFF
TRBJ1-1 TRBV6-6 CASSYPTRPGSTEAFF
TRBJ2-5 TRBV14 CASSRDRAGTQYF
TRBJ1-2 TRBV5-1 CASSLSGTGYGYTF
TRBJ2-1 TRBV11-2 CASSSQGGSSSYNEQFF
TRBJ2-2 TRBV6-4 CASSPRGDTGELFF
TRBJ2-1 TRBV18 CASSPHHGGAMFF
TRBJ1-4 TRBV5-5 CASSRGGTTNEKLFF
TRBJ1-5 TRBV18 CASSPPGTGNQPQHF
TRBJ1-2 TRBV7-2 CASSSFSSGGYGYTF
TRBJ2-3 TRBV6-4 CASSLTSGAGGTDTQYF
TRBJ2-1 TRBV5-6 CASSLVGQGEGRGYNEQFF
TRBJ2-1 TRBV5-1 CASRVDRVFNEQFF
TRBJ1-4 TRBV9 CASSVRGSSTNEKLFF
TRBJ2-1 TRBV5-1 CASRSTLAGSYNEQFF
TRBJ1-2 TRBV5-5 CASSLEGFGGYTF
TRBJ1-5 TRBV4-2 CASSQDSDRQYSNQPQHF